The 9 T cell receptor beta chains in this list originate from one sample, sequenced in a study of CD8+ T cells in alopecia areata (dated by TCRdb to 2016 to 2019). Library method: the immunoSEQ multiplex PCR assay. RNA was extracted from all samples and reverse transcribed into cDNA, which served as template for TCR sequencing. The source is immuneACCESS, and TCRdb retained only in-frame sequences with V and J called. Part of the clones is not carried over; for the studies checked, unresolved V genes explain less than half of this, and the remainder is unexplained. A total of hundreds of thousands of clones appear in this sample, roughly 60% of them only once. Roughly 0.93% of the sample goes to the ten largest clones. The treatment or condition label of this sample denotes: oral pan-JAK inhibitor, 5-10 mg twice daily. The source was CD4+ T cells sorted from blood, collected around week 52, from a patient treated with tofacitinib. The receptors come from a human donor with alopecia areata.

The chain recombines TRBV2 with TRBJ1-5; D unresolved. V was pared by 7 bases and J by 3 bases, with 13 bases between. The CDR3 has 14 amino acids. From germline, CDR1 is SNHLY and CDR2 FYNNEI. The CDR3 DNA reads TGTGCCAGCAAAGTCGCACCGAACAATCAGCCCCAGCATTTT. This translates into CASKVAPNNQPQHF. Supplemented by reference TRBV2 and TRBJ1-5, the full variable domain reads EPEVTQTPSHQVTQMGQEVILRCVPISNHLYFYWYRQILGQKVEFLVSFYNNEISEKSEIFDDQFSVERPDGSNFTLKIRSTKLEDSAMYFCASKVAPNNQPQHFGDGTRLSIL.

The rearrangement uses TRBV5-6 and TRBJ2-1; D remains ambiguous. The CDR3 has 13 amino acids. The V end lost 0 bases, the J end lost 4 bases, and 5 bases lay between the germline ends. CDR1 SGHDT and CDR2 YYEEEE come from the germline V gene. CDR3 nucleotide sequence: TGTGCCAGCAGCTTGGGTCTTTACAATGAGCAGTTCTTC. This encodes CASSLGLYNEQFF. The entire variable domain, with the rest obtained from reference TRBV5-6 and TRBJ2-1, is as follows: DAGVTQSPTHLIKTRGQQVTLRCSPKSGHDTVSWYQQALGQGPQFIFQYYEEEERQRGNFPDRFSGHQFPNYSSELNVNALLLGDSALYLCASSLGLYNEQFFGPGTRLTVL.

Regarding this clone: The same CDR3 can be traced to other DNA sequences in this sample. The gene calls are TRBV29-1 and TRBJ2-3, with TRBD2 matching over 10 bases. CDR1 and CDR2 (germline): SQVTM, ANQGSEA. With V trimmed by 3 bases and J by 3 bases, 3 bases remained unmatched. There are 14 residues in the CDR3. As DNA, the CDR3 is TGCAGCGTTGAGAGAGCGGGAGGGACAGATACGCAGTATTTT. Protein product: CSVERAGGTDTQYF.

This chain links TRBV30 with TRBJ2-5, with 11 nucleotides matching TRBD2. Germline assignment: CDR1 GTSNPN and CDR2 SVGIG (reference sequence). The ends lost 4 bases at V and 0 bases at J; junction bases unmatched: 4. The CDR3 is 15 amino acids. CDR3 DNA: TGTGCCTGGACTAGCGGGGGGCCGTACCAAGAGACCCAGTACTTC. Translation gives CAWTSGGPYQETQYF.

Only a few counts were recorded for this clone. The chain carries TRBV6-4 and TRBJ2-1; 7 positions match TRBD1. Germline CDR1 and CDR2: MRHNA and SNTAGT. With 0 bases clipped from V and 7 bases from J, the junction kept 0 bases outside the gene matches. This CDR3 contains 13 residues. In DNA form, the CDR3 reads TGTGCCAGCAGTGACTCGGACAGGAATGAGCAGTTCTTC. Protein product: CASSDSDRNEQFF.

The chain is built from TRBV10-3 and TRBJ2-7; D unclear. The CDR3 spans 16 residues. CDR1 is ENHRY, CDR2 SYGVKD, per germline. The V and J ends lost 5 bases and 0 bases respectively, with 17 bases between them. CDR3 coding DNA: TGTGCCATCAGTTCGGCCCGACGGACCGACTCCTACGAGCAGTACTTC. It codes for CAISSARRTDSYEQYF.

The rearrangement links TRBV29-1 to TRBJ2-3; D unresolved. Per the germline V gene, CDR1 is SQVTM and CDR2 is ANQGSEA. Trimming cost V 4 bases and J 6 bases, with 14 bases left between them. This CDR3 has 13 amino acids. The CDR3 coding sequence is TGCAGCGTTGCCAACCGCCTGGTGGATACGCAGTATTTT. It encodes CSVANRLVDTQYF.

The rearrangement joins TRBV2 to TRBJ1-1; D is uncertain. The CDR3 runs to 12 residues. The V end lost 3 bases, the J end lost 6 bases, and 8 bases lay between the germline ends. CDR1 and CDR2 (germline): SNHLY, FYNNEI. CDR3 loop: CASSEVLPEAFF. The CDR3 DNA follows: TGTGCCAGCAGTGAGGTTCTGCCTGAAGCTTTCTTT.

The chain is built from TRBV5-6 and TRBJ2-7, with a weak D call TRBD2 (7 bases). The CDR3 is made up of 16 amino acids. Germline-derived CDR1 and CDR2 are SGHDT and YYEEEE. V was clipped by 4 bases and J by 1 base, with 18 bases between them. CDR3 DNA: TGTGCCAGCAGCAAGGACGGGGGGCGAGCATCCTACGAGCAGTACTTC. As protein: CASSKDGGRASYEQYF.